This T cell receptor (beta chain) was sequenced during a study of graft-versus-host responses after intestinal transplantation. Study at large: Anti-thymocyte globulin served as induction for all recipients, who then took tacrolimus and steroids for about three years. Study-level results: Among recipient marrow samples, GvH clones were found; some appeared first in ileum or blood. Allograft graft-versus-host to host-versus-graft clonal ratios ran high in patients with graft-donor T cell macrochimerism. Declining HvG levels early post-transplant were linked to peak circulating GvH clone levels.

This CDR3 spans 14 amino acids. V was clipped by 7 bases and J by 1 base; unmatched bases: 4. CDR1 and CDR2 (germline): MNHNY, SVGAGI (reference sequence). As for this clone: Antigen specificity is unknown.

Sequenced by immunoSEQ multiplex PCR; TCRdb stores in-frame clones only, minus some. The repertoire holds roughly 99,000 clones, with 85% to 95% as singletons. Sequencing used unstimulated CD8+ T cells sorted from spleen or lymph node cells, obtained before transplant. The chain is built from TRBV6-6 and TRBJ2-3; 8 nucleotides align to TRBD2. The TCR was taken from a human donor who was the organ donor for an intestinal transplant. Here the CDR3 reads CASIGSGGTDTQYF. CDR3 nucleotide sequence: TGTGCCAGCATTGGTAGCGGGGGCACAGATACGCAGTATTTT.